This T cell receptor (beta chain) was identified in a study of cytomegalovirus exposure and HLA in healthy donors. Despite likely unrecorded immune exposures, the donors were nominally healthy at the time of sampling. The V and J ends lost 6 bases and 3 bases, in that order; junction bases with no gene match: 14. CDR3 length: 16 amino acids. CDR1 is SNHLY, CDR2 FYNNEI, per germline. PCR used 60 Vbeta primers and 13 Jbeta primers. Repertoires were generated with immunoSEQ multiplex PCR, while TCRdb's copy carries only in-frame clones and drops some. The table has 150,000 to 200,000 clones, 79% seen once.

The chain uses TRBV2 and TRBJ2-7, with 7 positions matching TRBD1. Input material: PBMCs. This TCR was sampled from a woman aged 40-49 years in good health and CMV-seronegative. The CDR3 loop is CASRALGQTNYYEQYF. CDR3 coding DNA: TGTGCCAGCAGGGCCCTGGGACAGACGAATTACTACGAGCAGTACTTC.